This entry is about one T cell receptor beta chain. Its specific antigen is unknown. The sample belongs to a study of monozygotic twins with inflammatory bowel disease (dated by TCRdb to the late 2010s). For the wider study: A total of about 28 monozygotic twin pairs were included in the full study, comprising nine German pairs (four IBD-concordant, five IBD-discordant) and 19 IBD-discordant Danish pairs. Each individual had, on average, about 151 000 unique TCRalpha sequences and 181 000 unique TCRbeta sequences available for analysis. The search for disease-associated traits relied mainly on comparing IBD patients with their genetically identical healthy co-twins within discordant pairs. Study-level results and caveats: Differing immunosuppressive treatments among patients may have added background noise and inter-individual variability to the repertoires. The analysis was unable to tell different T cell subtypes apart. The results gave no support for a single strong signal or clonotype linked to IBD. Concordant and discordant twins showed no difference in repertoire similarity, possibly because of limited statistical power. Compared with healthy twins, IBD patients had fewer clonotypes in common with other individuals, a difference most pronounced in patients showing signs of disease activity. Measured by the inverse Simpson index, TCRbeta repertoire diversity was lower in IBD patients than in their healthy co-twins.

The library relied on 5' RACE. Each TCR library was prepared from about 3,400 ng of total RNA. For each sample, cDNA synthesis with SMARTScribe reverse transcriptase was split into eight separate reactions. During cDNA synthesis, unique molecular identifiers containing a 6-nucleotide sample barcode were introduced by template switching. TCRalpha and TCRbeta cDNA was amplified by two nested PCRs of approximately 16 and 10 cycles, with bead purification after each PCR. Before amplification, the cDNA was treated with uracil DNA-glycosylase and purified using the QIAquick PCR purification kit. The second PCR added Illumina TruSeq-compatible adapters along with sample-specific barcodes. Library quality and concentration were assessed using TapeStation and Qubit, and roughly 5 ng of each library was pooled. Sequencing of the pooled libraries was done on an Illumina HiSeq2500 single-index Rapid Run using custom sequencing primers and 2 x 100 bp reads. The study's own analysis went as follows. UMI-based consensus assembly with MiGEC version 1.2.6 was used to correct PCR and sequencing errors. MiXCR version 2.1.1 handled V(D)J alignment, clonotype assembly and CDR3 extraction. Normalisation of gene usage, clonotype sharing and MAIT/NKT TCR abundance was achieved by analysing the top 1000, 10 000 and 20 000 clonotypes per sample. After downsampling to 27 000 UMIs, diversity was calculated as the inverse Simpson index using the vegan R package. Paired Mann-Whitney U tests on discordant twin pairs were used, with Benjamini-Hochberg multiple-testing correction. TCRdb reprocessed the reads and provides one entry for every CDR3 protein sequence; no DNA is given. The V and J calls and clone size are TCRdb's, not the authors'. This sample's listing comprises 110,000 to 150,000 distinct CDR3 sequences. 0.95% to 1.5% of the sample comes from the top ten.

From each donor, a roughly 2.5 ml peripheral blood sample was collected into PAXgene tubes and stored at -80 degrees C. Without T cell sorting, total RNA was isolated from whole blood using the PAXgene blood miRNA kit on an automated QIAcube. Peripheral blood from monozygotic twin pairs, either concordant or discordant for inflammatory bowel disease, underwent deep TCRalpha and TCRbeta repertoire profiling that used unique molecular barcoding. Smoking habits were recorded for all twin pairs, with individuals classified as current, former or never smokers. The CDR3 numbers 15 residues from cysteine through phenylalanine. No DNA is given. CDR1 and CDR2, looked up from the germline V gene, are MDHEN and SYDVKM.

This TCR was recovered from a human donor with ulcerative colitis or Crohn's disease, or a healthy co-twin of an affected twin (not recorded which). The sequenced sample consisted of blood. The rearranged segments are TRBV28 and TRBJ2-2; TCRdb gives TRBD2 as the D gene, but with no DNA this cannot be confirmed. This receptor carries the CDR3 CASSLPTGNTGELFF.